This TCR beta chain came from a study of cytomegalovirus exposure and HLA in healthy donors. Between the trimmed V and J ends, which lost 0 bases and 4 bases, there was a span of 12 bases. CDR3 length: 15 amino acids. Germline CDR1 reads LNHDA; CDR2 reads SQIVND (reference sequence). The study ran its PCR with 60 Vbeta and 13 Jbeta primers. Using immunoSEQ multiplex PCR, the repertoire was profiled, and TCRdb retains in-frame clones only, with some absent. The sample consists of about 140,000 clones, about 75% of them appearing once. The receptor was isolated from a woman younger than 45 in good health and CMV-seronegative. V usage is TRBV19 and J usage is TRBJ1-1; D is unclear. Sequenced: PBMCs. CDR3 DNA sequence: TGTGCCAGTAGTATAGAAGGCGGAGGGAGCACTGAAGCTTTCTTT. Protein: CASSIEGGGSTEAFF.